Following are 17 T cell receptor beta chains from one sample sequenced in a study of T cells after yellow fever vaccination. One entry per CDR3 protein results from TCRdb running MiXCR on the 5' RACE reads. The data hold around 400,000 distinct CDR3 sequences, with 9.5% to 13% observed a single time. The input for sequencing was PBMCs, taken on the day of the first yellow fever vaccination. These receptors were collected from a man between 18 and 35 years old who received the YFV17D yellow fever vaccine.

This clonotype has a handful of counts. The chain combines TRBV5-8 with TRBJ1-2, with D maybe TRBD1 (5 bases). Germline lookup yields CDR1 SGHTS and CDR2 YDEGEE. V was pared by 2 bases and J by 3 bases, with 14 bases between. The CDR3 is 15 amino acids. CDR3 region: CASSFLPRGDYGYTF. The CDR3 DNA reads TGTGCCAGCAGCTTTCTCCCCCGAGGGGACTATGGCTACACCTTC.

This clonotype was observed a few times. The CDR3 DNA is TGTGCCAGCAGCCGGGTGGGGGGGACTGAAGCTTTCTTT. Residues: CASSRVGGTEAFF. V usage is TRBV7-8 and J usage is TRBJ1-1; possible D gene TRBD1, 5 bases. Germline CDR1 SGHVS, CDR2 FQNEAQ. Trimming shortened V by 5 bases and J by 5 bases, and 12 bases separated the two germline ends. The CDR3 consists of 13 residues. The entire variable domain, with the rest obtained from reference TRBV7-8 and TRBJ1-1, is as follows: GAGVSQSPRYKVAKRGQDVALRCDPISGHVSLFWYQQALGQGPEFLTYFQNEAQLDKSGLPSDRFFAERPEGSVSTLKIQRTQQEDSAVYLCASSRVGGTEAFFGQGTRLTVV.

The chain employs TRBV6-1 and TRBJ2-3; 10 bases fit TRBD2. The CDR3 is made up of 16 amino acids. The germline V gene encodes CDR1 MNHNS and CDR2 SASEGT. The J segment lost 1 base and the V segment lost 5 bases, leaving 6 bases of the junction unmatched. Here the CDR3 reads CASSPRAGGGTDTQYF. The DNA for the CDR3 is TGTGCCAGCAGTCCCAGAGCGGGGGGGGGCACAGATACGCAGTATTTT.

The chain uses TRBV3-1 and TRBJ2-7; D ambiguous. V was shortened by 4 bases and J by 3 bases, with 4 bases between the two germline ends. The CDR3 has 11 amino acids. Germline CDR1 and CDR2: LGHDT and YNNKEL (reference sequence). Here the CDR3 reads CASSRRYEQYF. The CDR3 region has the DNA TGTGCCAGCAGCCGCCGCTACGAGCAGTACTTC.

CDR3 in amino acids: CASSLAGTSGYNEQFF. The DNA of the CDR3 is TGCGCCAGCAGCTTGGCAGGGACTAGCGGTTACAATGAGCAGTTCTTC. This chain joins TRBV5-1 and TRBJ2-1; 11 bases align to TRBD2. The V gene's germline CDR1 is SGHRS and CDR2 YFSETQ. CDR3 length: 16 residues. Trimming cost V 0 bases and J 4 bases; bases outside gene matches: 3.

This clonotype was found once. J is TRBJ2-1 and V is TRBV6-1; D assignment may be TRBD1 or TRBD2 (6 bases each). Trimming removed 6 bases at V and 8 bases at J, with 17 bases between. Germline CDR1 MNHNS, CDR2 SASEGT. The CDR3 length is 14 residues. This CDR3 is CASSRGGSADEQFF. The DNA for the CDR3 is TGTGCCAGCAGCAGAGGGGGGTCGGCCGATGAGCAGTTCTTC.

The chain couples TRBV29-1 to TRBJ1-2; D is uncertain. Germline-derived CDR1 and CDR2 are SQVTM and ANQGSEA. With 3 bases removed from V and 4 bases from J, the gap between germline ends came to 9 bases. The CDR3 runs 12 residues. The CDR3 loop is CSVENRPYGYTF. Written as DNA, the CDR3 is TGCAGCGTTGAGAACAGACCCTATGGCTACACCTTC.

At least ten counts were recorded for this clonotype. J is TRBJ1-1 and V is TRBV20-1, with unresolved D. CDR3 size: 14 residues. Per the germline V gene, CDR1 is DFQATT and CDR2 is SNEGSKA (reference sequence). V lost 0 bases, J lost 6 bases, and 14 bases lay in between. The CDR3 sequence is CSARDYGGSPEAFF. The CDR3 DNA is TGCAGTGCTAGAGATTACGGCGGAAGTCCTGAAGCTTTCTTT.

This chain joins TRBV30 and TRBJ2-5; TRBD2 matches 9 bases. Germline V gene data show CDR1 as GTSNPN and CDR2 as SVGIG (reference sequence). The trim removed 0 bases at V and 3 bases at J, leaving 2 bases unmatched. The CDR3 is made up of 14 amino acids. The chain's CDR3 is CAWSVAGGKETQYF. Here the CDR3 DNA reads TGTGCCTGGAGTGTGGCGGGGGGGAAAGAGACCCAGTACTTC. Variable domain in full (rest from reference TRBV30 and TRBJ2-5): SQTIHQWPATLVQPVGSPLSLECTVEGTSNPNLYWYRQAAGRGLQLLFYSVGIGQISSEVPQNLSASRPQDRQFILSSKKLLLSDSGFYLCAWSVAGGKETQYFGPGTRLLVL.

This clonotype was picked up many times. V usage is TRBV12-3 or TRBV12-4 and J usage is TRBJ2-7; no definite D call. Trimming left V 8 bases short and J 0 bases short, with 14 bases between. This CDR3 is built from 14 residues. The chain's CDR3 is CASGNLPVSYEQYF. In DNA form, the CDR3 reads TGTGCCAGCGGGAATTTGCCGGTCTCCTACGAGCAGTACTTC.

The chain couples TRBV29-1 to TRBJ2-2; weak D call: TRBD1 (6 bases). There are 17 residues in the CDR3. Germline V lookup: CDR1 SQVTM, CDR2 ANQGSEA. The V and J ends lost 5 bases and 0 bases respectively, with 19 bases between them. The CDR3 loop is CSVKGQLPSANTGELFF. In nucleotides, the CDR3 is TGCAGCGTTAAAGGACAGCTACCATCTGCGAACACCGGGGAGCTGTTTTTT.

This chain links TRBV12-3 or TRBV12-4 with TRBJ2-1; no clear D. There are 11 residues in the CDR3. Trimming left V 7 bases short and J 9 bases short, with 10 bases between. CDR3 protein: CASTPLTEQFF. The DNA of the CDR3 is TGTGCCAGCACTCCTCTTACTGAGCAGTTCTTC.

The rearrangement joins TRBV5-1 to TRBJ2-5; 10 nucleotides agree with TRBD2. This CDR3 spans 16 amino acids. Germline-derived CDR1 and CDR2 are SGHRS and YFSETQ. The ends lost 0 bases at V and 5 bases at J; junction bases unmatched: 7. The CDR3 region is CASSLDSSGGTETQYF. The CDR3 DNA sequence: TGCGCCAGCAGCTTGGATTCTAGCGGGGGCACCGAGACCCAGTACTTC.

This clonotype turned up a few times. The V gene is TRBV5-4, the J gene TRBJ2-7, with 8 positions matching TRBD2. Germline CDR1 reads SGHNT; CDR2 reads YYREEE (reference sequence). The CDR3 covers 15 residues. V trimming: 1 base; J trimming: 6 bases; junction bases outside the gene matches: 9. This CDR3 reads CASSLRTRGGREQYF. The CDR3, as DNA: TGTGCCAGCAGCTTGCGGACTCGCGGGGGGCGCGAGCAGTACTTC.

The rearrangement links TRBV5-1 to TRBJ2-7; D remains ambiguous. Trimming pared 0 bases from V and 0 bases from J, leaving 16 bases between. Looked up from germline, CDR1 is SGHRS and CDR2 is YFSETQ. The CDR3 is 17 amino acids. For the CDR3, the DNA is TGCGCCAGCAGCTTGGCCGGTCTGAGGCAGAGCTCCTACGAGCAGTACTTC. It is translated as CASSLAGLRQSSYEQYF.

In this sample, this clonotype turned up many times. This chain uses TRBV3-1 with TRBJ2-1; a possible D gene is TRBD1 (5 bases). Trimming left V 3 bases short and J 1 base short, with 7 bases between. CDR1 LGHDT and CDR2 YNNKEL come from the germline V gene (reference sequence). This CDR3 has 14 amino acids. CDR3 nucleotide sequence: TGTGCCAGCAGCCAGACAGCGTCCTACAATGAGCAGTTCTTC. This encodes CASSQTASYNEQFF.

This clonotype appeared a few times. This chain uses TRBV9 with TRBJ2-5; 10 nucleotides agree with TRBD1. CDR3 size: 18 residues. V shed 0 bases, J shed 0 bases, and the junction held 8 bases outside the gene matches. The germline V gene has CDR1 SGDLS and CDR2 YYNGEE. CDR3 sequence (DNA): TGTGCCAGCAGCGTAGGTCTTATGGGACAGGGGTACCAAGAGACCCAGTACTTC. Amino acid sequence: CASSVGLMGQGYQETQYF.